This T cell receptor (beta chain) originates from a study of blood T cell repertoires in COVID-19. The germline gives CDR1 SGDLS, CDR2 YYNGEE. V lost 2 bases to trimming and J lost 4 bases, with 17 bases between them. The CDR3 length is 16 residues. As handled by the study authors: Estimates of nucleated cell counts were drawn from the amplification of reference gene primers. Sequencing used immunoSEQ multiplex PCR; TCRdb keeps in-frame clones, though not all of them. D and trimming were read from the DNA, whereas the V and J calls and clone size are those reported in that table. Altogether under 200,000 clones are present, approximately 85% being singletons, with the ten largest covering 5.6%.

The clonotype comes from a man aged 35 to 55 with acute COVID-19. The chain has TRBV9 and TRBJ2-3; tentatively, D is TRBD2 (6 bases). Sequencing input: PBMCs or T cells enriched from blood (not recorded which). CDR3 nucleotide sequence: TGTGCCAGCAGCGTGAGCGGAGGCGGGATTCCAGATACGCAGTATTTT. Its protein product is CASSVSGGGIPDTQYF.